The 30 T cell receptor beta chains below all came from one sample that was sequenced in a study of shared clonotypes between healthy human individuals. The repertoire was sequenced with immunoSEQ multiplex PCR; TCRdb's copy has only in-frame clones and lacks some. The sample contains around 2.5 million clones, more than 85% of which appear only once. The specimen was naive CD4+ T cells from PBMCs. The subset is: CD45RA+ positively selected. These receptor sequences come from a man aged 18 to 35 in good health. Some clones in this sample may be carry-over from other donors' samples.

The gene calls are TRBV4-1 and TRBJ2-7, with 9 bases matching TRBD2. The CDR3 extends over 16 amino acids. Germline lookup yields CDR1 MGHRA and CDR2 YSYEKL. J lost 5 bases, V lost 3 bases, and 11 bases had no gene match. CDR3 nucleotides: TGCGCCAGCAGCCAGGATATTCAGCGGGAGGCCCACGAGCAGTACTTC. Amino acids: CASSQDIQREAHEQYF.

This chain joins TRBV9 and TRBJ2-3; D is unresolved. V shed 3 bases and J shed 2 bases, with 10 bases lying between them. The CDR3 is made up of 14 amino acids. Germline CDR1 is SGDLS and CDR2 is YYNGEE. DNA of the CDR3: TGTGCCAGCAGCGCCCCACCCTACACAGATACGCAGTATTTT. Its translation is CASSAPPYTDTQYF.

This chain joins TRBV7-9 and TRBJ1-2, with TRBD1 matching over 7 bases. CDR1 and CDR2 (germline): SEHNR, FQNEAQ (reference sequence). Germline trimming cut 5 bases from V and 6 bases from J; bases unmatched to any gene: 12. The CDR3 contains 15 residues. DNA for the CDR3: TGTGCCAGCAGCACGGCACACCAGGGGGGGAATGGCTACACCTTC. Translated: CASSTAHQGGNGYTF. The complete variable domain, with remaining parts taken from reference TRBV7-9 and TRBJ1-2, reads DTGVSQNPRHKITKRGQNVTFRCDPISEHNRLYWYRQTLGQGPEFLTYFQNEAQLEKSRLLSDRFSAERPKGSFSTLEIQRTEQGDSAMYLCASSTAHQGGNGYTFGSGTRLTVV.

This chain links TRBV10-3 with TRBJ2-2, with TRBD2 matching 8 bases. J was trimmed by 4 bases and V by 10 bases; bases with no gene match: 14. There are 16 residues in the CDR3. Germline V gene sequence: CDR1 ENHRY, CDR2 SYGVKD. The CDR3 DNA follows: TGTGCCACGCTTGAGGTCGGGAGGGCCCGCACCGGGGAGCTGTTTTTT. This sequence encodes CATLEVGRARTGELFF.

V is TRBV5-6 and J is TRBJ2-5; 7 positions match TRBD1. This CDR3 has 15 amino acids. From germline, CDR1 is SGHDT and CDR2 YYEEEE. V shed 4 bases, J shed 2 bases, and the junction held 8 bases outside the gene matches. The CDR3: CASSRDRNNQETQYF. In nucleotides, the CDR3 is TGTGCCAGCAGCCGGGACAGAAATAATCAAGAGACCCAGTACTTC.

This clone came up once. The V and J genes are TRBV6-5 and TRBJ1-1; 8 bases align to TRBD1. This CDR3 region has 14 residues. Losses at the gene ends were 6 bases for V and 5 bases for J; bases not matched to a gene: 8. Germline values: CDR1 MNHEY, CDR2 SVGAGI. Here the CDR3 DNA reads TGTGCCAGCAGCCCCGGGACAGGAAGGACTGAAGCTTTCTTT. It yields the protein CASSPGTGRTEAFF.

The rearrangement uses TRBV9 and TRBJ2-7; weak D call: TRBD1 (5 bases). This CDR3 has 15 amino acids. Germline V gives CDR1 SGDLS, CDR2 YYNGEE. Trimming shortened V by 3 bases and J by 6 bases, and 19 bases separated the two germline ends. The CDR3: CASSATPQKGIEQYF. The CDR3 region has the DNA TGTGCCAGCAGCGCAACCCCACAGAAGGGGATCGAGCAGTACTTC.

This chain links TRBV4-1 with TRBJ2-4; no clear D gene. This CDR3 region has 16 residues. V was pared by 0 bases and J by 7 bases, with 16 bases between. Germline V gene data show CDR1 as MGHRA and CDR2 as YSYEKL. The CDR3 loop is CASSQEASLVGNIQYF. Here the CDR3 DNA reads TGCGCCAGCAGCCAAGAGGCCAGTCTGGTGGGGAACATTCAGTACTTC.

This sequence joins TRBV5-4 and TRBJ2-3; possibly TRBD2 for D (5 bases). V was trimmed by 1 base and J by 5 bases, leaving 11 bases between them. The germline CDR1 and CDR2 sequences are SGHNT and YYREEE (reference sequence). There are 14 residues in the CDR3. Here the CDR3 DNA reads TGTGCCAGCAGCTTGATAGAGGGCGGAGATACGCAGTATTTT. Protein product: CASSLIEGGDTQYF.

The CDR3 sequence is CASSRQGAYNEQFF. CDR3 DNA: TGTGCCAGCAGTAGACAGGGGGCCTACAATGAGCAGTTCTTC. V is TRBV7-8 and J is TRBJ2-1; 9 nucleotides agree with TRBD1. Germline-derived CDR1 and CDR2 are SGHVS and FQNEAQ. CDR3 length equals 14 residues. The ends lost 6 bases at V and 2 bases at J; junction bases unmatched: 2. The variable domain in full, with the rest retrieved from reference TRBV7-8 and TRBJ2-1, is GAGVSQSPRYKVAKRGQDVALRCDPISGHVSLFWYQQALGQGPEFLTYFQNEAQLDKSGLPSDRFFAERPEGSVSTLKIQRTQQEDSAVYLCASSRQGAYNEQFFGPGTRLTVL.

Concerning this clone itself: Other DNA sequences in the same sample also yield this CDR3. This rearrangement joins TRBV28 to TRBJ1-2, with 7 bases identical to TRBD1. Trimming at V came to 6 bases and at J to 2 bases, leaving 3 bases not matched to a gene. Germline V lookup: CDR1 MDHEN, CDR2 SYDVKM. The CDR3 runs to 13 residues. The CDR3 nucleotides are TGTGCCAGCAGCCTGGACAGGAACTATGGCTACACCTTC. Protein: CASSLDRNYGYTF.

The chain joins TRBV5-6 to TRBJ1-1; 8 bases are a match to TRBD1. The trim removed 6 bases at V and 3 bases at J, leaving 10 bases unmatched. Germline assignment: CDR1 SGHDT and CDR2 YYEEEE. This CDR3 region has 15 residues. The CDR3 nucleotides are TGTGCCAGCACCTATGGGGGGACAGGCTACACTGAAGCTTTCTTT. Encoded protein: CASTYGGTGYTEAFF.

Points on this clone: A junction boundary mismatches the germline segment, possibly from a read error. The chain employs TRBV5-1 and TRBJ2-1, with TRBD2 as a possible D gene (6 bases). CDR3 length: 17 amino acids. Germline V CDR1 and CDR2: SGHRS, YFSETQ. The CDR3 DNA follows: TGCGCCAGCAGCTACGGGTCGGGAGTCCTATCCTACGATGAGCAGTTCTTC. Protein product: CASSYGSGVLSYDEQFF.

The rearrangement uses TRBV30 and TRBJ1-5; 7 nucleotides line up with TRBD1. The junction had 6 bases not matched to a gene; V was cut back by 1 base and J by 3 bases. Germline values: CDR1 GTSNPN, CDR2 SVGIG (reference sequence). This CDR3 has 15 residues. Written as DNA, the CDR3 is TGTGCCTGGAGTGGAGGGGGCGTCCCCAATCAGCCCCAGCATTTT. This translates into CAWSGGGVPNQPQHF.

This clone was seen once. V gene TRBV6-5 combines with J gene TRBJ2-5; no clear D gene. Germline V gene data show CDR1 as MNHEY and CDR2 as SVGAGI. The CDR3 has 13 amino acids. V was cut by 0 bases and J by 9 bases, with 11 bases left in between. In DNA form, the CDR3 reads TGTGCCAGCAGTTACTCGATCGTTTCCGCCCAGTACTTC. It translates to CASSYSIVSAQYF.

J is TRBJ2-2 and V is TRBV19; D ambiguous. V was shortened by 4 bases and J by 0 bases, with 6 bases between the two germline ends. Germline V gene sequence: CDR1 LNHDA, CDR2 SQIVND (reference sequence). The CDR3 runs 14 residues. The CDR3: CASSTRTNTGELFF. DNA for the CDR3: TGTGCCAGTAGTACGAGAACGAACACCGGGGAGCTGTTTTTT.

A remark on this clone: This CDR3 is also generated by other DNA sequences in the sample. The V gene is TRBV18, the J gene TRBJ1-1; D unclear. Per germline, CDR1 KGHSH and CDR2 LQKENI. Trimming shortened V by 2 bases and J by 2 bases, and 9 bases separated the two germline ends. This CDR3 contains 14 residues. DNA for the CDR3: TGTGCCAGCTCACCAGGCGGGGTAAACACTGAAGCTTTCTTT. Translation gives CASSPGGVNTEAFF.

CDR3 loop: CASSTGGIGEKLFF. The CDR3 DNA sequence: TGTGCCAGCAGTACAGGCGGCATTGGTGAAAAACTGTTTTTT. The gene calls are TRBV6-1 and TRBJ1-4; TRBD1 might be the D (5 bases). The V gene lost 5 bases and the J gene lost 7 bases, with 14 bases spanning the gap. Germline CDR1 is MNHNS and CDR2 is SASEGT. The CDR3 is made up of 14 amino acids.

The V gene is TRBV6-1, the J gene TRBJ2-4; D is unresolved. Germline CDR1 reads MNHNS; CDR2 reads SASEGT. This CDR3 contains 13 residues. V lost 3 bases, J lost 8 bases, and 11 bases lay in between. DNA for the CDR3: TGTGCCAGCAGTGACAATGGGGTATACATTCAGTACTTC. As protein: CASSDNGVYIQYF.

A remark on this clone: Different DNA sequences within this sample yield the same CDR3. This chain connects TRBV5-6 to TRBJ1-1; TRBD1 might be the D (5 bases). CDR1 and CDR2 from the germline V gene are SGHDT and YYEEEE. The CDR3 covers 14 residues. Trimming shortened V by 4 bases and J by 2 bases, and 12 bases separated the two germline ends. CDR3 in DNA: TGTGCCAGCAGCCTAACGGGGCCCAACACTGAAGCTTTCTTT. This gives the protein CASSLTGPNTEAFF. Full variable domain (remainder filled in from reference TRBV5-6 and TRBJ1-1): DAGVTQSPTHLIKTRGQQVTLRCSPKSGHDTVSWYQQALGQGPQFIFQYYEEEERQRGNFPDRFSGHQFPNYSSELNVNALLLGDSALYLCASSLTGPNTEAFFGQGTRLTVV.

This clone was counted only a few times. The V gene is TRBV18, the J gene TRBJ1-2, with D unresolved. The CDR3 has 14 amino acids. Trimming stripped 1 base from V and 2 bases from J, with 8 bases between. The V gene's germline CDR1 is KGHSH and CDR2 LQKENI. CDR3 sequence reads: CASSPLEQNYGYTF. For the CDR3, the DNA is TGTGCCAGCTCACCACTCGAACAGAACTATGGCTACACCTTC.

Concerning this clone: Other DNA sequences in the sample encode the same CDR3. V usage is TRBV18 and J usage is TRBJ2-3; D is perhaps TRBD2 (6 bases). V was pared by 6 bases and J by 3 bases, with 13 bases between. This CDR3 region has 14 residues. Germline V gives CDR1 KGHSH, CDR2 LQKENI. As DNA, the CDR3 is TGTGCCAGCTCCCCTTTGGGGGGAACAGATACGCAGTATTTT. Its protein product is CASSPLGGTDTQYF. Drawing the rest from reference TRBV18 and TRBJ2-3, the complete variable domain is NAGVMQNPRHLVRRRGQEARLRCSPMKGHSHVYWYRQLPEEGLKFMVYLQKENIIDESGMPKERFSAEFPKEGPSILRIQQVVRGDSAAYFCASSPLGGTDTQYFGPGTRLTVL.

The chain couples TRBV19 to TRBJ1-3; 7 bases map to TRBD1. The length of the CDR3 is 17 residues. J gave up 0 bases and V 5 bases, and 10 bases lay outside the gene matches. Germline V gene sequence: CDR1 LNHDA, CDR2 SQIVND (reference sequence). The DNA for the CDR3 is TGTGCCAGTAGTTTACAGGGGTACGGACCCTCTGGAAACACCATATATTTT. Its translation is CASSLQGYGPSGNTIYF.

This rearrangement joins TRBV7-2 to TRBJ2-7, with D perhaps matching TRBD2 (6 bases). The germline V and J ends were trimmed by 5 bases and 3 bases, with 11 bases remaining between them. CDR1 is SGHTA and CDR2 is FQGNSA in the germline V gene. The CDR3 loop spans 13 amino acids. CDR3: CASSPWRGYEQYF. The CDR3 nucleotides read TGTGCCAGCAGCCCGTGGCGGGGCTACGAGCAGTACTTC.

The chain recombines TRBV19 with TRBJ2-6; D ambiguous. V was pared by 5 bases and J by 1 base, with 3 bases between. The CDR3 contains 13 residues. The V gene's germline CDR1 is LNHDA and CDR2 SQIVND (reference sequence). For the CDR3, the DNA is TGTGCCAGTAGTTTTTCTGGGGCCAACGTCCTGACTTTC. Amino acid sequence: CASSFSGANVLTF.

V usage is TRBV5-1 and J usage is TRBJ2-3, with TRBD2 matching 10 bases. J gave up 3 bases and V 3 bases, and 4 bases lay outside the gene matches. There are 15 residues in the CDR3. Germline V gene sequence: CDR1 SGHRS, CDR2 YFSETQ. The CDR3 DNA reads TGCGCCAGCAGCTCAGAGACTAGCGGGACAGATACGCAGTATTTT. Translated, it gives CASSSETSGTDTQYF.

This clone was observed a handful of times. The V gene is TRBV18, the J gene TRBJ1-2, with D unresolved. The CDR3 is made up of 13 amino acids. The germline CDR1 and CDR2 sequences are KGHSH and LQKENI. V was shortened by 2 bases and J by 6 bases, with 10 bases between the two germline ends. The CDR3 loop reads CASSPFTTDGYTF. The CDR3 DNA follows: TGTGCCAGCTCACCATTCACTACGGATGGCTACACCTTC.

The chain links TRBV7-9 to TRBJ2-7; 9 bases map to TRBD2. The CDR3 extends over 15 amino acids. V was pared by 3 bases and J by 6 bases, with 9 bases of the junction left unmatched. CDR1 SEHNR and CDR2 FQNEAQ come from the germline V gene (reference sequence). The CDR3 spells CASSFGTSTRGEQYF. For the CDR3, the DNA is TGTGCCAGCAGCTTTGGGACTAGCACCAGGGGCGAGCAGTACTTC.

The chain recombines TRBV10-1 with TRBJ2-3; TRBD1 matches 7 bases. Per germline, CDR1 WNHNN and CDR2 SYGVQD (reference sequence). The CDR3 totals 15 residues. V gave up 6 bases and J gave up 5 bases; unmatched junction bases: 11. In DNA, the CDR3 is TGCGCCAGCAGCCAATACCGACAGGGAAGAGATACGCAGTATTTT. Its protein product is CASSQYRQGRDTQYF.

Only one count was recorded for this clone. This chain joins TRBV4-2 and TRBJ2-1; no definite D call. The CDR3 has 15 residues. Trimming pared 1 base from V and 0 bases from J, leaving 7 bases between. CDR1 and CDR2 (germline): LGHNA, YNFKEQ. The CDR3 DNA reads as TGTGCCAGCAGCCAAGCGGTTAGCTCCTACAATGAGCAGTTCTTC. Protein product: CASSQAVSSYNEQFF.